This passage covers 18 T cell receptor beta chains from one sample sequenced in a study of T-cell memory formation after mild COVID-19. TCRdb re-called the 5' RACE reads through MiXCR, storing one row per CDR3 protein. Of hundreds of thousands of distinct CDR3 sequences listed, around 20% are singletons. Sequencing was carried out using PBMCs or a T cell subset sorted from them (not recorded which). All receptors derive from an adult woman who had mild COVID-19 (a few samples of this study predate the infection). Cell type and time point are not known.

This clonotype has more than one count but fewer than ten. This rearrangement joins TRBV11-2 to TRBJ1-4; D gene unclear. Germline CDR1 and CDR2: SGHAT and FQNNGV. Trimming took off 0 bases at V and 10 bases at J, with 12 bases between the two ends. The CDR3 spans 14 residues. The CDR3 is CASSLDPRPGKLFF. For the CDR3, the DNA is TGTGCCAGCAGCTTAGATCCTCGACCCGGAAAACTGTTTTTT.

The V and J genes are TRBV12-3 or TRBV12-4 and TRBJ2-1; TRBD2 agrees at 9 bases. V lost 5 bases, J lost 5 bases, and 10 bases stayed unmatched. The CDR3 loop spans 16 amino acids. The CDR3: CASSLGLAGLDNEQFF. In DNA, the CDR3 is TGTGCCAGCAGTCTCGGCCTAGCGGGGCTCGACAATGAGCAGTTCTTC.

This clonotype was detected a few times. The chain joins TRBV25-1 to TRBJ2-7; TRBD2 agrees at 10 bases. The germline CDR1 and CDR2 sequences are MGHDK and SYGVNS. The CDR3 length is 16 residues. V gave up 2 bases and J gave up 1 base; unmatched junction bases: 5. The DNA for the CDR3 is TGTGCCAGCAGTGAAGATATAGCGGGAGGTTCCTACGAGCAGTACTTC. Translation: CASSEDIAGGSYEQYF.

In its sample, this clonotype was seen a few times. This chain uses TRBV12-3 or TRBV12-4 with TRBJ1-2, with D unresolved. Trimming took off 7 bases at V and 7 bases at J, with 19 bases between the two ends. This CDR3 is 14 amino acids long. The CDR3 sequence: CASTYKHRAGGYTF. The CDR3 DNA reads TGTGCCAGCACTTACAAACACCGGGCTGGTGGCTACACCTTC.

This clonotype was counted a few times. The chain is built from TRBV6-1 and TRBJ2-7, with TRBD1 matching 7 bases. Germline CDR1 and CDR2: MNHNS and SASEGT. This CDR3 contains 15 residues. The V and J ends lost 6 bases and 2 bases, in that order; junction bases with no gene match: 10. In DNA form, the CDR3 reads TGTGCCAGCAGAGCGTCCGGGACAGCCCCCTACGAGCAGTACTTC. Translating it yields CASRASGTAPYEQYF.

This clonotype was counted only a few times. This sequence joins TRBV29-1 and TRBJ2-3; possibly TRBD2 for D (6 bases). Germline values: CDR1 SQVTM, CDR2 ANQGSEA. The CDR3 consists of 12 residues. V shed 7 bases and J shed 5 bases, with 13 bases lying between them. The CDR3 is CSETAAGDTQYF. The CDR3 DNA sequence: TGCAGCGAGACCGCAGCGGGAGATACGCAGTATTTT.

The rearrangement links TRBV9 to TRBJ2-3; 9 bases match TRBD1. V was pared by 4 bases and J by 1 base, with 10 bases of the junction left unmatched. Germline loops: CDR1 SGDLS, CDR2 YYNGEE. The CDR3 covers 17 residues. The CDR3 loop is CASSNTRTGGGTDTQYF. As DNA, the CDR3 is TGTGCCAGCAGCAATACTCGAACAGGGGGCGGCACAGATACGCAGTATTTT.

About this clonotype: One end of the junction varies from germline; a read error may be responsible. The chain joins TRBV7-7 to TRBJ2-3; D assignment may be TRBD1 or TRBD2 (5 bases each). Germline V gene lookup returns CDR1 SSHAT and CDR2 FNYEAQ (reference sequence). The CDR3 has 15 residues. The CDR3, as DNA: TGTGCTAGCAGCCCCGGGACGGTTAGCACAGATACGCAGTATTTT. This codes for CASSPGTVSTDTQYF.

This clonotype was seen a handful of times. This chain links TRBV4-1 with TRBJ2-5; no clear D. The V end lost 2 bases, the J end lost 2 bases, and 6 bases lay between the germline ends. The CDR3 has 13 residues. Germline V lookup: CDR1 MGHRA, CDR2 YSYEKL. Here the CDR3 reads CASSQSYQETQYF. The CDR3 DNA reads TGCGCCAGCAGCCAATCCTATCAAGAGACCCAGTACTTC.

The rearrangement uses TRBV14 and TRBJ1-4, with D possibly matching TRBD1 (6 bases). The length of the CDR3 is 15 residues. Germline V gene sequence: CDR1 SGHDN, CDR2 FVKESK. V gave up 4 bases and J gave up 7 bases, with 16 bases separating them. CDR3 region: CASSPHTGMSEKLFF. CDR3 DNA: TGTGCCAGCAGCCCCCATACAGGGATGAGTGAAAAACTGTTTTTT.

This clonotype was detected only a few times. The chain has TRBV12-3 or TRBV12-4 and TRBJ1-4; D is ambiguous. Between the trimmed V and J ends, which lost 5 bases and 7 bases, there was a span of 17 bases. The length of the CDR3 is 15 residues. This CDR3 reads CASSAPSGDREKLFF. In DNA form, the CDR3 reads TGTGCCAGCAGTGCACCCTCGGGTGACCGTGAAAAACTGTTTTTT.

This chain uses TRBV9 with TRBJ2-4; D may be TRBD1 (8 bases). The germline V and J ends were trimmed by 0 bases and 9 bases, with 13 bases remaining between them. CDR3 length equals 14 residues. In germline, CDR1 is SGDLS, CDR2 YYNGEE. Here the CDR3 reads CASSVEQGGSIQYF. The CDR3 DNA reads as TGTGCCAGCAGCGTAGAACAGGGGGGGAGCATTCAGTACTTC.

This clonotype was observed a few times. The chain recombines TRBV7-9 with TRBJ1-1; D is unclear. CDR1 and CDR2 (germline): SEHNR, FQNEAQ (reference sequence). The V gene lost 5 bases and the J gene lost 8 bases, with 12 bases spanning the gap. CDR3 length equals 12 residues. For the CDR3, the DNA is TGTGCCAGCAGCCGATCTCCGTTAGAAGCTTTCTTT. It encodes CASSRSPLEAFF. The complete variable domain, with remaining parts taken from reference TRBV7-9 and TRBJ1-1, reads DTGVSQNPRHKITKRGQNVTFRCDPISEHNRLYWYRQTLGQGPEFLTYFQNEAQLEKSRLLSDRFSAERPKGSFSTLEIQRTEQGDSAMYLCASSRSPLEAFFGQGTRLTVV.

The chain joins TRBV6-5 to TRBJ1-1; no reliable D call. The CDR3 length is 15 residues. The V gene lost 0 bases and the J gene lost 1 base, with 9 bases spanning the gap. Germline V lookup: CDR1 MNHEY, CDR2 SVGAGI. The CDR3 DNA reads as TGTGCCAGCAGTTACTCGACGGGTTGGAACACTGAAGCTTTCTTT. As protein: CASSYSTGWNTEAFF.

The chain employs TRBV7-9 and TRBJ1-1; D is undetermined. The CDR3 loop spans 14 amino acids. The germline V and J ends were trimmed by 8 bases and 4 bases, with 17 bases remaining between them. Germline loops: CDR1 SEHNR, CDR2 FQNEAQ (reference sequence). CDR3 in amino acids: CASRSSLAGTEAFF. CDR3 coding DNA: TGTGCCAGCCGATCTTCCCTGGCGGGCACTGAAGCTTTCTTT.

This clonotype has only a few counts. The chain uses TRBV23-1 and TRBJ2-7, with D maybe TRBD2 (6 bases). TRBV23-1 is reported as an ORF; its role is uncertain. The CDR3 sequence is 11 residues long. Trimming took off 8 bases at V and 7 bases at J, with 12 bases between the two ends. In DNA form, the CDR3 reads TGCGCCAGCCCGGGACGGGAGGAGCAGTACTTC. Translation gives CASPGREEQYF.

This clonotype has just a few counts. CDR3 loop: CASSSGLELEQFF. The CDR3 DNA reads TGTGCCAGCAGCTCAGGGCTAGAGCTTGAGCAGTTCTTC. V is TRBV11-2 and J is TRBJ2-1, with a weak D call TRBD1 (5 bases). The CDR3 is 13 amino acids. The ends were cut back, 4 bases at V and 9 bases at J, with 13 bases in the middle. The germline V gene encodes CDR1 SGHAT and CDR2 FQNNGV.

This clonotype appeared a few times. The CDR3 sequence is CASSGVGLNTGELFF. The CDR3 bases are TGTGCCAGCAGCGGCGTGGGACTTAACACCGGGGAGCTGTTTTTT. V usage is TRBV7-2 and J usage is TRBJ2-2; tentative D call: TRBD2 (6 bases). V lost 5 bases and J lost 2, with 12 bases in between. The CDR3 loop spans 15 amino acids. In germline, CDR1 is SGHTA, CDR2 FQGNSA. Supplemented by reference TRBV7-2 and TRBJ2-2, the full variable domain reads GAGVSQSPSNKVTEKGKDVELRCDPISGHTALYWYRQSLGQGLEFLIYFQGNSAPDKSGLPSDRFSAERTGGSVSTLTIQRTQQEDSAVYLCASSGVGLNTGELFFGEGSRLTVL.